This T cell receptor (beta chain) was documented in a study of cytomegalovirus exposure and HLA in healthy donors. Study background: In a later analysis, it was reported that the approximately 120 validation repertoires had been produced on the same platform as the 670 or so repertoires belonging to the first cohort. Study results and caveats: In a later analysis, first-cohort TCR clusters were found to tend to co-occur in the 130 or so validation repertoires.

Libraries were prepared by immunoSEQ multiplex PCR; TCRdb keeps only in-frame clonotypes and omits some of them. The profile shows fewer than 200,000 clones, approximately 86% of them singletons. The CDR3 has 15 residues. V dropped 1 base and J dropped 3 bases, with 13 bases sitting between them. Germline V CDR1 and CDR2: SGHDN, FVKESK. On this clone itself: The antigen is unknown.

The chain is built from TRBV14 and TRBJ2-7, with a possible D match to TRBD1 (6 bases). The clonotype comes from a man aged 18 to 35 in good health and CMV-seropositive. The sequenced material came from PBMCs. The CDR3 reads CASSQGRGTIYEQYF. In DNA, the CDR3 is TGTGCCAGCAGCCAAGGTAGGGGGACCATCTACGAGCAGTACTTC.